Shown below are 5 T cell receptor beta chains from a single sample sequenced in a study of blood T cell repertoires in COVID-19. Only in-frame clones appear in the TCRdb table, and some are missing; sequencing was by immunoSEQ multiplex PCR. This table holds about 98,000 clones, around 72% found once. Material: peripheral blood. The receptors derive from an older man with acute or convalescent COVID-19.

CDR3 sequence reads: CASSSRGAGELFF. The CDR3 DNA is TGTGCCAGCAGCTCCAGGGGGGCCGGGGAGCTGTTTTTT. The chain combines TRBV7-2 with TRBJ2-2; weak D call: TRBD1 (7 bases). Trimming cost V 4 bases and J 6 bases, with 9 bases left between them. The CDR3 runs 13 residues. Germline values: CDR1 SGHTA, CDR2 FQGNSA.

The CDR3 spells CASSPISYYGYTF. The DNA of the CDR3 is TGTGCCAGCAGCCCAATTAGCTACTATGGCTACACCTTC. V is TRBV5-6 and J is TRBJ1-2, with no clear D. The CDR3 runs to 13 residues. The germline V and J ends were trimmed by 4 bases and 3 bases, with 10 bases remaining between them. Germline V lookup: CDR1 SGHDT, CDR2 YYEEEE. Full variable domain (rest looked up from reference TRBV5-6 and TRBJ1-2): DAGVTQSPTHLIKTRGQQVTLRCSPKSGHDTVSWYQQALGQGPQFIFQYYEEEERQRGNFPDRFSGHQFPNYSSELNVNALLLGDSALYLCASSPISYYGYTFGSGTRLTVV.

The J gene is TRBJ2-1, the V gene TRBV7-8; no clear D gene. The CDR3 has 13 amino acids. The V end was cut by 0 bases, the J end by 4 bases, with 4 bases between. CDR1 is SGHVS, CDR2 FQNEAQ, per germline. CDR3 DNA: TGTGCCAGCAGCTTAGCTAATTACAATGAGCAGTTCTTC. The encoded protein is CASSLANYNEQFF.

This clone was seen a few times. The chain links TRBV4-2 to TRBJ1-5; TRBD1 matches 9 bases. There are 14 residues in the CDR3. Germline-derived CDR1 and CDR2 are LGHNA and YNFKEQ. Trimming took 4 bases from V and 7 from J; bases not matched to a gene: 5. CDR3 bases: TGTGCCAGCAGCCTAGACAGGGGGGACCAGCCCCAGCATTTT. It is translated as CASSLDRGDQPQHF.

The chain joins TRBV6-5 to TRBJ2-7; TRBD2 matches at 10 bases. This CDR3 has 15 residues. Germline trimming cut 5 bases from V and 4 bases from J; bases unmatched to any gene: 8. CDR1 is MNHEY, CDR2 SVGAGI, per germline. CDR3 amino acids: CASSTGGLAFYEQYF. The CDR3 DNA sequence: TGTGCCAGCAGTACGGGGGGACTAGCGTTTTACGAGCAGTACTTC.